This entry features one TCR beta chain sequence. The sample is drawn from a study of blood T cell repertoires in COVID-19. As for the study in general: Both acute and convalescent COVID-19 samples were obtained from the United States, Italy and Spain.

This CDR3 region has 15 residues. V lost 2 bases to trimming and J lost 6 bases; unmatched junction nucleotides: 2. CDR1 is MNHEY, CDR2 SVGEGT, per germline. Some clones are missing from TCRdb's copy, which holds only in-frame ones; the method was immunoSEQ multiplex PCR. The sample records 240,000 or so clones, roughly nine tenths being singletons. This TCR derives from a man aged 55 to 70 with acute or convalescent COVID-19. This chain joins TRBV6-2 or TRBV6-3 and TRBJ2-2; 11 bases are shared with TRBD2. The material sequenced was peripheral blood. The CDR3 nucleotides are TGTGCCAGCAGTTACGGGACTAGCGGTCCCGGGGAGCTGTTTTTT. It yields the protein CASSYGTSGPGELFF.